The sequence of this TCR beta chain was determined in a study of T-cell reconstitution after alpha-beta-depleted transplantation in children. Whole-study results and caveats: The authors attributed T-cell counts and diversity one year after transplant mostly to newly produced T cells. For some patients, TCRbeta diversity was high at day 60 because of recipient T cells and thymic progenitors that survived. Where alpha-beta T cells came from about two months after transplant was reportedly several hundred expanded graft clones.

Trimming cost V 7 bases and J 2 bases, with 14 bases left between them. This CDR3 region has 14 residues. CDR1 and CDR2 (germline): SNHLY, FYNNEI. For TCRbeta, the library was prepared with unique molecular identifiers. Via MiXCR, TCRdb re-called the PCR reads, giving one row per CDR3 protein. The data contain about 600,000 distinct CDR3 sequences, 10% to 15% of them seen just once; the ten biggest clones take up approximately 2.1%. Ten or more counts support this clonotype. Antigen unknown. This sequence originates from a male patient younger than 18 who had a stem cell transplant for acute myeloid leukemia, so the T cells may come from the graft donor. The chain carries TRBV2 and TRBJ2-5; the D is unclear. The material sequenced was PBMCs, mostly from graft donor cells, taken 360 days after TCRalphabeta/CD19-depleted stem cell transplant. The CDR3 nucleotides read TGTGCCAGCATCCGACACGCTCTTCAAGAGACCCAGTACTTC. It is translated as CASIRHALQETQYF.